Each of the 18 T cell receptor beta chains below was sequenced from the same sample in a study of blood T cell repertoires in COVID-19. Produced via immunoSEQ multiplex PCR; TCRdb's table is partial and in-frame only. The table includes 290,000 or so clones, more than 80% detected once. Specimen: PBMCs or T cells enriched from blood (not recorded which). The receptors come from a young woman who had recovered from COVID-19.

The rearrangement joins TRBV19 to TRBJ1-2; 8 bases are a match to TRBD1. Germline V gives CDR1 LNHDA, CDR2 SQIVND (reference sequence). The V gene end was trimmed by 3 bases and the J gene end by 6 bases; junction bases not matched to a gene: 6. The CDR3 spans 14 residues. This CDR3 reads CASSISRTGNGYTF. CDR3 coding DNA: TGTGCCAGTAGTATCTCTAGGACAGGGAATGGCTACACCTTC.

This clone was counted a single time. The chain has TRBV11-2 and TRBJ2-3; 10 bases map to TRBD2. Trimming cost V 1 base and J 3 bases; bases outside gene matches: 10. The CDR3 is made up of 18 amino acids. CDR1 and CDR2 from the germline V gene are SGHAT and FQNNGV. DNA for the CDR3: TGTGCCAGCAGCTTAGGAGCGGGAGGGTCATCCCTGACAGATACGCAGTATTTT. Its protein is CASSLGAGGSSLTDTQYF.

This clone was picked up one time. The V gene is TRBV11-2, the J gene TRBJ2-5, with no clear D. Trimming removed 2 bases from V and 1 base from J, with 11 bases in between. The CDR3 runs 15 residues. Germline V gene sequence: CDR1 SGHAT, CDR2 FQNNGV. The CDR3 DNA reads TGTGCCAGCAGCTTATACCGCGGCGTCCAAGAGACCCAGTACTTC. Translated, it gives CASSLYRGVQETQYF.

The chain links TRBV29-1 to TRBJ1-1; D remains ambiguous. Germline V CDR1 and CDR2: SQVTM, ANQGSEA. The ends were cut back, 0 bases at V and 4 bases at J, with 6 bases in the middle. This CDR3 region has 12 residues. CDR3 nucleotides: TGCAGCGTTGAAGAACAGACCACTGAAGCTTTCTTT. It encodes CSVEEQTTEAFF.

Written as DNA, the CDR3 is TGTGCCAGTAGTATTGAAGCGGCCTCCTACGAGCAGTACTTC. Translated, it gives CASSIEAASYEQYF. This chain uses TRBV19 with TRBJ2-7; TRBD2 might be the D (5 bases). Trimming took 3 bases from V and 0 from J, leaving 9 bases between them. Germline V gene data show CDR1 as LNHDA and CDR2 as SQIVND (reference sequence). This CDR3 is built from 14 residues.

The CDR3 region is CASSFGSGQGNQPQHF. The CDR3 DNA sequence: TGTGCCAGCAGCTTTGGGTCCGGACAGGGTAATCAGCCCCAGCATTTT. This sequence joins TRBV5-6 and TRBJ1-5; TRBD1 aligns across 8 bases. This CDR3 has 16 residues. V was pared by 2 bases and J by 4 bases, with 8 bases of the junction left unmatched. Germline lookup yields CDR1 SGHDT and CDR2 YYEEEE.

V is TRBV9 and J is TRBJ2-7; TRBD1 matches 8 bases. From germline, CDR1 is SGDLS and CDR2 YYNGEE. The ends lost 4 bases at V and 5 bases at J; junction bases unmatched: 8. CDR3 length: 14 residues. The chain's CDR3 is CASSSSDRDDEQYF. In nucleotides, the CDR3 is TGTGCCAGCAGCTCGTCGGACAGGGATGACGAGCAGTACTTC.

The J gene is TRBJ2-7, the V gene TRBV29-1; possibly TRBD1 for D (7 bases). V was pared by 6 bases and J by 6 bases, with 21 bases between. The CDR3 is 14 residues long. Germline CDR1 and CDR2: SQVTM and ANQGSEA. The CDR3 reads CSVGRPGRGAEQYF. For the CDR3, the DNA is TGCAGCGTAGGTCGTCCGGGCAGGGGGGCCGAGCAGTACTTC.

This sequence joins TRBV30 and TRBJ1-1, with 8 bases identical to TRBD1. Germline values: CDR1 GTSNPN, CDR2 SVGIG (reference sequence). The CDR3 sequence is 16 residues long. J gave up 1 base and V 2 bases, and 9 bases lay outside the gene matches. CDR3 protein: CAWSIDRGNWNTEAFF. Written as DNA, the CDR3 is TGTGCCTGGAGTATAGACAGGGGAAATTGGAACACTGAAGCTTTCTTT. Based on the CDR3 plus reference TRBV30 and TRBJ1-1, the full variable domain is SQTIHQWPATLVQPVGSPLSLECTVEGTSNPNLYWYRQAAGRGLQLLFYSVGIGQISSEVPQNLSASRPQDRQFILSSKKLLLSDSGFYLCAWSIDRGNWNTEAFFGQGTRLTVV.

The chain is built from TRBV11-3 and TRBJ2-7, with D maybe TRBD1 (6 bases). V lost 5 bases to trimming and J lost 7 bases, with 18 bases between them. Germline lookup yields CDR1 SGHNT and CDR2 YENEEA. CDR3 length: 14 residues. The CDR3 DNA reads as TGTGCCAGCAGCCCCCGGGGACAACCAAAGGAGCAGTACTTC. Translated: CASSPRGQPKEQYF. Based on the CDR3 plus reference TRBV11-3 and TRBJ2-7, the full variable domain is EAGVVQSPRYKIIEKKQPVAFWCNPISGHNTLYWYLQNLGQGPELLIRYENEEAVDDSQLPKDRFSAERLKGVDSTLKIQPAELGDSAVYLCASSPRGQPKEQYFGPGTRLTVT.

CDR3 loop: CSVEGIDRFDGYTF. CDR3 DNA: TGCAGCGTTGAAGGGATCGACAGGTTTGATGGCTACACCTTC. The V and J genes are TRBV29-1 and TRBJ1-2, with D possibly being TRBD1 (6 bases). The length of the CDR3 is 14 residues. CDR1 and CDR2 (germline): SQVTM, ANQGSEA. Trimming removed 1 base at V and 6 bases at J, with 15 bases between.

V and J are TRBV7-9 and TRBJ1-6, with D hard to call. Trimming left V 1 base short and J 6 bases short, with 10 bases between. The CDR3 contains 15 residues. Germline loops: CDR1 SEHNR, CDR2 FQNEAQ (reference sequence). CDR3 coding DNA: TGTGCCAGCAGCTTAGGGGCAGAGTTTAATTCACCCCTCCACTTT. It translates to CASSLGAEFNSPLHF.

This chain connects TRBV9 to TRBJ2-2, with TRBD1 identical over 10 bases. With 0 bases clipped from V and 5 bases from J, the junction kept 7 bases outside the gene matches. This CDR3 contains 17 residues. Germline V gene data show CDR1 as SGDLS and CDR2 as YYNGEE. The CDR3 DNA is TGTGCCAGCAGCGTAGCCGGGACAGGGGATAGTACCGGGGAGCTGTTTTTT. This codes for CASSVAGTGDSTGELFF. The whole variable domain, remainder taken from reference TRBV9 and TRBJ2-2, is DSGVTQTPKHLITATGQRVTLRCSPRSGDLSVYWYQQSLDQGLQFLIQYYNGEERAKGNILERFSAQQFPDLHSELNLSSLELGDSALYFCASSVAGTGDSTGELFFGEGSRLTVL.

The chain links TRBV7-9 to TRBJ1-2; 9 bases align to TRBD1. Germline lookup yields CDR1 SEHNR and CDR2 FQNEAQ (reference sequence). V shed 5 bases, J shed 2 bases, and the junction held 3 bases outside the gene matches. The CDR3 runs to 14 residues. DNA for the CDR3: TGTGCCAGCAGCACGGGACAGGGAAACTATGGCTACACCTTC. It is translated as CASSTGQGNYGYTF.

The genes are TRBV28 and TRBJ2-3; D is undetermined. V was cut by 6 bases and J by 0 bases, with 13 bases left in between. Germline-derived CDR1 and CDR2 are MDHEN and SYDVKM. The CDR3 loop spans 15 amino acids. CDR3 sequence reads: CASSLTEKSTDTQYF. CDR3 nucleotide sequence: TGTGCCAGCAGCCTCACAGAAAAAAGCACAGATACGCAGTATTTT.

The gene calls are TRBV27 and TRBJ1-2, with D hard to call. Trimming cost V 6 bases and J 0 bases, with 11 bases left between them. In germline, CDR1 is MNHEY, CDR2 SMNVEV (reference sequence). CDR3 length: 14 amino acids. The CDR3 bases are TGTGCCAGCAGCGGTAGGGAGACTAACTATGGCTACACCTTC. This sequence encodes CASSGRETNYGYTF.

The J gene is TRBJ1-1, the V gene TRBV10-3; 8 nucleotides agree with TRBD1. The J segment lost 5 bases and the V segment lost 9 bases, leaving 11 bases of the junction unmatched. Germline V gene lookup returns CDR1 ENHRY and CDR2 SYGVKD. This CDR3 is built from 14 residues. CDR3 region: CAIQSDRGRTEAFF. DNA of the CDR3: TGTGCCATTCAAAGTGACAGGGGCCGTACTGAAGCTTTCTTT.

CDR3 sequence (DNA): TGTGCCAGCAGTTCGGGACAGGTCACTGAAGCTTTCTTT. It encodes CASSSGQVTEAFF. This sequence joins TRBV6-5 and TRBJ1-1; 8 nucleotides line up with TRBD1. Losses at the gene ends were 4 bases for V and 4 bases for J; bases not matched to a gene: 2. The CDR3 runs to 13 residues. Per the germline V gene, CDR1 is MNHEY and CDR2 is SVGAGI.